This T cell receptor (beta chain) was documented in a study of T cell repertoires in cytomegalovirus infection. About the research overall: Public TCR beta signatures indicated both CMV infection and matching HLA type.

Regarding the study as a whole: Identification of carriers of CMV plus the relevant HLA was achieved through cumulative public TCR beta family frequency. Clonotypes of TCR beta that were HLA-C-restricted and CMV-specific dominated the ex vivo response.

Concerning this clonotype itself: Its target is unknown.

In TCRdb, the reads were re-called with MiXCR into one record per CDR3 protein. The table shows 150,000 to 200,000 distinct CDR3 sequences, with roughly a fifth occurring only once. The CDR3 length is 15 residues. The V end was cut by 0 bases, the J end by 1 base, with 8 bases between. Germline V gives CDR1 LGHNA, CDR2 YNFKEQ. The clonotype was recovered from a human donor in good health (CMV status not recorded). Some clones in this sample may be carry-over from other donors' samples. V is TRBV4-2 and J is TRBJ2-3; TRBD1 is a possible D gene (5 bases). Sequencing was done on a sample of PBMCs. The CDR3 DNA reads as TGTGCCAGCAGCCAAGATCAGGGCCGCACAGATACGCAGTATTTT. Its translation: CASSQDQGRTDTQYF.